Shown below are 20 T cell receptor beta chains from a single sample sequenced in a study of T cell changes during pregnancy in multiple sclerosis. The data were produced by immunoSEQ multiplex PCR, yet TCRdb's version contains in-frame clones alone and is incomplete. Of just under 80,000 clones in the sample, roughly 95% were seen once. The sequenced sample was peripheral blood, obtained in the second trimester of pregnancy. These receptor sequences come from a female donor in good health, enrolled as a control in a pregnancy study.

The sample holds one count of this clone. V and J are TRBV6-6 and TRBJ1-2; D is possibly TRBD1 (5 bases). There are 15 residues in the CDR3. Trimming took off 3 bases at V and 2 bases at J, with 13 bases between the two ends. Germline V gene data show CDR1 as MNHNY and CDR2 as SVGAGI (reference sequence). As DNA, the CDR3 is TGTGCCAGCAGTTATGGGGGGTTTACCAACTATGGCTACACCTTC. Protein sequence: CASSYGGFTNYGYTF.

The V call is TRBV4-3, the J call TRBJ1-2; D unresolved. There are 16 residues in the CDR3. Trimming cost V 0 bases and J 4 bases, with 15 bases left between them. CDR1 is LGHNA and CDR2 is YSLEER in the germline V gene. The CDR3 protein is CASSQDSAAGSYGYTF. The CDR3 bases are TGCGCCAGCAGCCAAGATTCGGCCGCCGGGTCCTATGGCTACACCTTC.

The CDR3 region is CASSEIGQKAFF. In nucleotides, the CDR3 is TGTGCCAGCAGTGAAATAGGACAGAAAGCTTTCTTT. J is TRBJ1-1 and V is TRBV25-1, with a weak D call TRBD1 (6 bases). The CDR3 runs to 12 residues. V was pared by 2 bases and J by 9 bases, with 10 bases between. The V gene's germline CDR1 is MGHDK and CDR2 SYGVNS.

The chain links TRBV9 to TRBJ1-2; 9 nucleotides match TRBD1. The germline V gene encodes CDR1 SGDLS and CDR2 YYNGEE. V was pared by 2 bases and J by 4 bases, with 12 bases of the junction left unmatched. The CDR3 length is 17 residues. CDR3 sequence reads: CASSVTLTGTGIYGYTF. CDR3 nucleotide sequence: TGTGCCAGCAGCGTGACCCTTACCGGGACAGGGATCTATGGCTACACCTTC.

The CDR3: CASSPGTGYNEQFF. The CDR3 coding sequence is TGTGCCAGCAGCCCGGGGACAGGCTACAATGAGCAGTTCTTC. This chain uses TRBV7-3 with TRBJ2-1; TRBD1 matches 8 bases. The germline gives CDR1 SGHTA, CDR2 FQGTGA. CDR3 length: 14 amino acids. The V segment lost 5 bases and the J segment 3 bases; nucleotides outside the gene matches: 3. The variable domain in full, completed from reference TRBV7-3 and TRBJ2-1, reads GAGVSQTPSNKVTEKGKYVELRCDPISGHTALYWYRQSLGQGPEFLIYFQGTGAADDSGLPNDRFFAVRPEGSVSTLKIQRTERGDSAVYLCASSPGTGYNEQFFGPGTRLTVL.

The genes are TRBV7-6 and TRBJ2-7; 8 bases agree with TRBD1. CDR1 and CDR2 from the germline V gene are SGHVS and FNYEAQ. CDR3 length equals 15 residues. Trimming took 1 base from V and 6 from J; bases not matched to a gene: 8. This CDR3 is CASSLDPDRASEQYF. CDR3 DNA: TGTGCCAGCAGCTTAGATCCGGACAGGGCATCCGAGCAGTACTTC.

The gene calls are TRBV25-1 and TRBJ2-1; D remains unclear. The CDR3 consists of 12 residues. Germline V gene data show CDR1 as MGHDK and CDR2 as SYGVNS. Between the trimmed V and J ends, which lost 1 base and 9 bases, there was a span of 7 bases. The CDR3 region is CASSESTSEQFF. The CDR3 coding sequence is TGTGCCAGCAGTGAATCAACCAGTGAGCAGTTCTTC.

The genes are TRBV9 and TRBJ2-3; D may be TRBD2 (5 bases). This CDR3 has 18 residues. V lost 0 bases, J lost 2 bases, and 19 bases lay in between. Germline CDR1 and CDR2: SGDLS and YYNGEE. CDR3 loop: CASSVGRLGNTITDTQYF. Written as DNA, the CDR3 is TGTGCCAGCAGCGTAGGGAGGCTCGGCAACACGATCACAGATACGCAGTATTTT.

CDR3 sequence (DNA): TGTGCCAGTCGGGACAGTCCTAGCTCTGGAAACACCATATATTTT. Encoded protein: CASRDSPSSGNTIYF. The chain is built from TRBV27 and TRBJ1-3, with 7 bases identical to TRBD1. The CDR3 extends over 15 amino acids. The V and J ends lost 9 bases and 0 bases, in that order; junction bases with no gene match: 8. Germline loops: CDR1 MNHEY, CDR2 SMNVEV (reference sequence).

The chain has TRBV4-2 and TRBJ1-1; the D gene is possibly TRBD1 (5 bases). Trimming shortened V by 0 bases and J by 4 bases, and 12 bases separated the two germline ends. Per the germline V gene, CDR1 is LGHNA and CDR2 is YNFKEQ. This CDR3 comprises 15 residues. This CDR3 is CASSQEDTPGTEAFF. DNA for the CDR3: TGTGCCAGCAGCCAAGAGGACACCCCGGGCACTGAAGCTTTCTTT.

The rearrangement links TRBV5-4 to TRBJ1-2; D is unresolved. V lost 0 bases, J lost 4 bases, and 13 bases lay in between. Germline V gene sequence: CDR1 SGHNT, CDR2 YYREEE (reference sequence). This CDR3 is 15 amino acids long. CDR3 loop: CASSLEPGLPYGYTF. CDR3 DNA: TGTGCCAGCAGCTTGGAGCCAGGCCTACCCTATGGCTACACCTTC.

The chain employs TRBV9 and TRBJ2-1; 10 bases agree with TRBD2. J was trimmed by 2 bases and V by 4 bases; bases with no gene match: 6. CDR3 size: 16 residues. Germline V gives CDR1 SGDLS, CDR2 YYNGEE. The CDR3 loop is CASSLSGGGPYNEQFF. As DNA, the CDR3 is TGTGCCAGCAGCCTGAGCGGGGGGGGGCCCTACAATGAGCAGTTCTTC.

The chain carries TRBV5-1 and TRBJ2-1, with 8 positions matching TRBD2. This CDR3 has 15 residues. J gave up 8 bases and V 7 bases, and 14 bases lay outside the gene matches. From germline, CDR1 is SGHRS and CDR2 YFSETQ. Written as DNA, the CDR3 is TGCGCCAGCCTCCCCTCCGGACTAGCTTCGGATGAGCAGTTCTTC. Protein sequence: CASLPSGLASDEQFF.

The chain joins TRBV12-5 to TRBJ1-2; 10 nucleotides match TRBD1. The V gene end was trimmed by 7 bases and the J gene end by 5 bases; junction bases not matched to a gene: 7. The V gene's germline CDR1 is LGHNT and CDR2 FRNRAP. CDR3 size: 14 residues. CDR3 amino acids: CASAPGQGRYGYTF. The CDR3 DNA sequence: TGTGCTAGTGCCCCGGGACAGGGGAGGTATGGCTACACCTTC.

The chain's CDR3 is CASSPGEGGTEAFF. CDR3 bases: TGTGCCAGTAGTCCCGGGGAGGGGGGCACTGAAGCTTTCTTT. The rearrangement joins TRBV19 to TRBJ1-1, with D possibly being TRBD1 (6 bases). The CDR3 consists of 14 residues. Germline V lookup: CDR1 LNHDA, CDR2 SQIVND (reference sequence). The V end lost 5 bases, the J end lost 4 bases, and 14 bases lay between the germline ends.

In its sample, this clone was seen once. This chain connects TRBV6-5 to TRBJ2-1; D might be TRBD1 (7 bases). The CDR3 has 12 amino acids. Germline V gene data show CDR1 as MNHEY and CDR2 as SVGAGI. V lost 7 bases to trimming and J lost 4 bases, with 8 bases between them. CDR3 loop: CASTGGYNEQFF. The CDR3 DNA reads as TGTGCCAGCACAGGGGGGTACAATGAGCAGTTCTTC.

V is TRBV2 and J is TRBJ2-3; no firm D call. Trimming shortened V by 5 bases and J by 1 base, and 4 bases separated the two germline ends. The CDR3 has 12 residues. In germline, CDR1 is SNHLY, CDR2 FYNNEI. The CDR3 sequence: CASSPGTDTQYF. The CDR3 DNA is TGTGCCAGCAGTCCAGGCACAGATACGCAGTATTTT.

The chain has TRBV4-3 and TRBJ1-1, with TRBD1 as a possible D gene (5 bases). Germline-derived CDR1 and CDR2 are LGHNA and YSLEER. V was clipped by 0 bases and J by 1 base, with 9 bases between them. This CDR3 is 15 amino acids long. CDR3 nucleotide sequence: TGCGCCAGCAGCCAAGATCCCCAGGGGAACACTGAAGCTTTCTTT. Its translation is CASSQDPQGNTEAFF.

The J gene is TRBJ1-1, the V gene TRBV10-3; D unclear. Deletions cut 9 bases from V and 0 bases from J, with 5 bases between. This CDR3 has 11 residues. Germline V gene data show CDR1 as ENHRY and CDR2 as SYGVKD. This CDR3 is CAITVNTEAFF. The CDR3 bases are TGTGCCATTACGGTGAACACTGAAGCTTTCTTT.

This sequence joins TRBV2 and TRBJ1-2; D is perhaps TRBD1 (6 bases). Germline CDR1 SNHLY, CDR2 FYNNEI. Trimming stripped 6 bases from V and 1 base from J, with 12 bases between. The CDR3 is 14 amino acids. The CDR3 loop reads CASRPGQINYGYTF. In DNA, the CDR3 is TGTGCCAGCAGGCCCGGACAGATTAACTATGGCTACACCTTC.